The 11 T cell receptor beta chains in this list originate from one sample, sequenced in a study of long-term antiretroviral therapy in people with HIV. Sequencing used immunoSEQ v3.0 at survey level. Generated by immunoSEQ multiplex PCR, the TCRdb table keeps only in-frame clones and is missing some. The sample holds 15,000 to 20,000 clones, 75% to 90% seen once. The sample in question was unsorted PBMCs, obtained 4.2 years after starting antiretroviral therapy. The origin of the receptors is a man in his fifties or sixties with HIV.

J is TRBJ2-7 and V is TRBV25-1; TRBD1 matches 7 bases. The CDR3 has 14 residues. CDR1 and CDR2 (germline): MGHDK, SYGVNS. V lost 3 bases and J lost 5; bases outside the gene matches: 7. The CDR3 nucleotides read TGTGCCAGCAGTGATCGACAGGGAGACCACGAGCAGTACTTC. This gives the protein CASSDRQGDHEQYF.

The J gene is TRBJ1-2, the V gene TRBV27; D is possibly TRBD1 (6 bases). V dropped 0 bases and J dropped 4 bases, with 12 bases sitting between them. The CDR3 spans 15 residues. CDR1 and CDR2 (germline): MNHEY, SMNVEV (reference sequence). The CDR3: CASSLSIGGAYGYTF. The CDR3 DNA follows: TGTGCCAGCAGTTTATCGATAGGGGGAGCCTATGGCTACACCTTC.

This chain links TRBV6-4 with TRBJ2-7; D may match TRBD1 or TRBD2 (7 bases each). This CDR3 has 17 residues. The V end lost 0 bases, the J end lost 2 bases, and 17 bases lay between the germline ends. Germline V gene lookup returns CDR1 MRHNA and CDR2 SNTAGT. CDR3 region: CASSDSKGAGVTYEQYF. The CDR3 DNA follows: TGTGCCAGCAGTGACTCGAAGGGGGCGGGGGTGACCTACGAGCAGTACTTC.

The chain recombines TRBV2 with TRBJ1-6; TRBD1 is a possible D gene (6 bases). The V gene's germline CDR1 is SNHLY and CDR2 FYNNEI. The CDR3 runs to 13 residues. The germline V and J ends were trimmed by 3 bases and 7 bases, with 7 bases remaining between them. The CDR3 loop is CASSEGGNSPLHF. As DNA, the CDR3 is TGTGCCAGCAGTGAGGGGGGCAATTCACCCCTCCACTTT. Full variable domain (missing parts from reference TRBV2 and TRBJ1-6): EPEVTQTPSHQVTQMGQEVILRCVPISNHLYFYWYRQILGQKVEFLVSFYNNEISEKSEIFDDQFSVERPDGSNFTLKIRSTKLEDSAMYFCASSEGGNSPLHFGNGTRLTVT.

This chain connects TRBV6-5 to TRBJ2-2; no definite D call. V was clipped by 6 bases and J by 5 bases, with 10 bases between them. CDR1 is MNHEY and CDR2 is SVGAGI in the germline V gene. This CDR3 contains 13 residues. CDR3 nucleotides: TGTGCCAGCAGAAGCAGTCTGACCGGGGAGCTGTTTTTT. Translated: CASRSSLTGELFF.

This chain links TRBV5-4 with TRBJ2-2; D is possibly TRBD1 (7 bases). V lost 4 bases and J lost 5, with 15 bases in between. This CDR3 comprises 15 residues. CDR1 is SGHNT and CDR2 is YYREEE in the germline V gene (reference sequence). The DNA of the CDR3 is TGTGCCAGCAGCCCCCGCGCAGGGGGGACCGGGGAGCTGTTTTTT. Translating gives CASSPRAGGTGELFF.

The chain combines TRBV4-3 with TRBJ1-4; TRBD1 matches 7 bases. The germline V gene has CDR1 LGHNA and CDR2 YSLEER. The V segment lost 7 bases and the J segment 3 bases; nucleotides outside the gene matches: 5. CDR3 length: 14 residues. CDR3 region: CASTTGAANEKLFF. CDR3 DNA sequence: TGCGCCAGCACCACAGGGGCGGCTAATGAAAAACTGTTTTTT.

The rearrangement links TRBV10-3 to TRBJ2-1, with 8 bases that match TRBD2. With 5 bases clipped from V and 8 bases from J, the junction kept 11 bases outside the gene matches. Germline V CDR1 and CDR2: ENHRY, SYGVKD. The CDR3 loop spans 15 amino acids. CDR3 region: CAISNGWTSFDEQFF. CDR3 DNA sequence: TGTGCCATCAGTAACGGATGGACTAGCTTCGATGAGCAGTTCTTC.

V usage is TRBV4-1 and J usage is TRBJ1-5; 8 positions agree with TRBD1. V lost 0 bases, J lost 6 bases, and 7 bases stayed unmatched. The V gene's germline CDR1 is MGHRA and CDR2 YSYEKL. This CDR3 is built from 16 residues. Here the CDR3 DNA reads TGCGCCAGCAGCCAAGACCCGACAGGGGCCCGTCAGCCCCAGCATTTT. This gives the protein CASSQDPTGARQPQHF.

V usage is TRBV27 and J usage is TRBJ1-2; 10 bases match TRBD1. V gave up 7 bases and J gave up 4 bases; unmatched junction bases: 6. The CDR3 spans 14 residues. The germline V gene encodes CDR1 MNHEY and CDR2 SMNVEV (reference sequence). CDR3 amino acids: CASKRTGGIYGYTF. The CDR3 DNA is TGTGCCAGCAAGAGGACAGGGGGAATCTATGGCTACACCTTC.

The chain recombines TRBV7-3 with TRBJ2-2; the D is unclear. This CDR3 comprises 14 residues. Trimming shortened V by 5 bases and J by 1 base, and 8 bases separated the two germline ends. The germline V gene encodes CDR1 SGHTA and CDR2 FQGTGA. The CDR3 here is CASSRGRNTGELFF. CDR3 DNA sequence: TGTGCCAGCAGCCGAGGACGGAACACCGGGGAGCTGTTTTTT.